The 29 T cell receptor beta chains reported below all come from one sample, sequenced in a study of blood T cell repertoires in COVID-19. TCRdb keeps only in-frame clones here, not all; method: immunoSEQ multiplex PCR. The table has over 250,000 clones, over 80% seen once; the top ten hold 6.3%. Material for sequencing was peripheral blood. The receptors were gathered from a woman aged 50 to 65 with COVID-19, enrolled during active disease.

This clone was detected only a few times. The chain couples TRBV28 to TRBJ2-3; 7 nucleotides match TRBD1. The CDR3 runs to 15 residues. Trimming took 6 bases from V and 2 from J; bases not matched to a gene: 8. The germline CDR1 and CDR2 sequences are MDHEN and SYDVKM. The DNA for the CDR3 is TGTGCCAGCAGACGCGGACAGGTCATCACAGATACGCAGTATTTT. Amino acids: CASRRGQVITDTQYF.

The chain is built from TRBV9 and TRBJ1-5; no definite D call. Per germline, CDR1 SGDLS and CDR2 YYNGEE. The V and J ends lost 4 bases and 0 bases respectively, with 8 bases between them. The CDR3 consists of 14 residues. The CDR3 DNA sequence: TGTGCCAGCAGCCCTACTTATAGCAATCAGCCCCAGCATTTT. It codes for CASSPTYSNQPQHF.

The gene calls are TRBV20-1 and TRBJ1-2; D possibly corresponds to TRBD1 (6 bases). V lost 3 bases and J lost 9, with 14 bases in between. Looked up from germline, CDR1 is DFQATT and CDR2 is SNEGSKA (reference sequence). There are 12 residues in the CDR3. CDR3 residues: CSASKGEGSYTF. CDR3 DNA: TGCAGTGCTAGTAAGGGGGAGGGGAGCTACACCTTC.

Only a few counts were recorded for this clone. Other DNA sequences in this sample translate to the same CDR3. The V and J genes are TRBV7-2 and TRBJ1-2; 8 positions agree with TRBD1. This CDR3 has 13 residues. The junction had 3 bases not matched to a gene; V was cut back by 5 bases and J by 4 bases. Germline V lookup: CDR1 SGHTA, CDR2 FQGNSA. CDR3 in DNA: TGTGCCAGCAGCCTACAGGGGGGCTATGGCTACACCTTC. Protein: CASSLQGGYGYTF.

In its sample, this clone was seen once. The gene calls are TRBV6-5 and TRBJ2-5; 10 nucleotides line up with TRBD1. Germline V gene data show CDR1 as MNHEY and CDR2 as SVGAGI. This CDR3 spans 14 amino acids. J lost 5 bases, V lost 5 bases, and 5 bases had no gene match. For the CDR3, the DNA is TGTGCCAGCAGTCAGACAGGGGGCCGTGAGACCCAGTACTTC. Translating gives CASSQTGGRETQYF.

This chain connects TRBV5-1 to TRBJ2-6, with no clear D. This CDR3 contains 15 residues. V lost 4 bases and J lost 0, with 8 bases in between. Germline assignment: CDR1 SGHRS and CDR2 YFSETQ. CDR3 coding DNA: TGCGCCAGCAGCCAAACAGCCTCTGGGGCCAACGTCCTGACTTTC. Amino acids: CASSQTASGANVLTF.

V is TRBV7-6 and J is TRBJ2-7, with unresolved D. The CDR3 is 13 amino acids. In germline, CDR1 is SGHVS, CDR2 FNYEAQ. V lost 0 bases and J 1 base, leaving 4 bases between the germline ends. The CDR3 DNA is TGTGCCAGCAGCTTAGCCAGGTCCTACGAGCAGTACTTC. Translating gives CASSLARSYEQYF.

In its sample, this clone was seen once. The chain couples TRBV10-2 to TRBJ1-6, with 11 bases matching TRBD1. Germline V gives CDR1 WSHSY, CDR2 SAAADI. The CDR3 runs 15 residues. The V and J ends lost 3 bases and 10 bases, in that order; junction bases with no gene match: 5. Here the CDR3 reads CASSEGTGGRSPLHF. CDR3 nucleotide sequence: TGCGCCAGCAGTGAAGGGACAGGGGGTCGCTCACCCCTCCACTTT.

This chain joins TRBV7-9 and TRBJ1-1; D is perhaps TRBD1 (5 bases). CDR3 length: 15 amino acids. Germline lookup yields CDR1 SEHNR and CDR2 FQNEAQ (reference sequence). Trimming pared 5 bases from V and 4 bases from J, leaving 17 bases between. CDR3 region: CASSQTRGVGTEAFF. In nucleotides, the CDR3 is TGTGCCAGCAGCCAGACTCGGGGGGTGGGCACTGAAGCTTTCTTT.

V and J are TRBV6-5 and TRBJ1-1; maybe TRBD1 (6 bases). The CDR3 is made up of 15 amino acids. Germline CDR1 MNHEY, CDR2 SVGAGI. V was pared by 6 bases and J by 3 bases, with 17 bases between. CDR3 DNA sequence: TGTGCCAGCAGCTTGGGACACCCGAAGGACACTGAAGCTTTCTTT. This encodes CASSLGHPKDTEAFF.

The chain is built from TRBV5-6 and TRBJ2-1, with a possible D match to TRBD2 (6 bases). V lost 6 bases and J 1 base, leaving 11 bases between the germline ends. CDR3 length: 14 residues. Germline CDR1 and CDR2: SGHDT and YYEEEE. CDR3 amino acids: CASKRGGSYNEQFF. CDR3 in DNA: TGTGCCAGCAAACGGGGAGGATCCTACAATGAGCAGTTCTTC.

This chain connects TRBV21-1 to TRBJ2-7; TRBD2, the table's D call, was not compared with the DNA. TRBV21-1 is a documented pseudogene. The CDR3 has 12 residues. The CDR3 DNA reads TGTGCCAGCAGCCCCAGGAGGGACGAGCAGTACTTC. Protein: CASSPRRDEQYF.

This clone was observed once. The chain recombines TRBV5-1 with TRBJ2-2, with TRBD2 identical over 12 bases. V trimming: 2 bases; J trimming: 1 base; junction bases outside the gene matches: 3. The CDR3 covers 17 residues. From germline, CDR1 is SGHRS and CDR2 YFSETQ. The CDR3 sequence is CASSFPGLAGNTGELFF. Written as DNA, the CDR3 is TGCGCCAGCAGCTTCCCGGGACTAGCGGGGAACACCGGGGAGCTGTTTTTT.

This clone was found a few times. In DNA, the CDR3 is TGTGCCAGCAGGGGACAGGGTGCGCGCTACGAGCAGTACTTC. This codes for CASRGQGARYEQYF. The rearrangement links TRBV28 to TRBJ2-7, with 9 bases fitting TRBD1. V was clipped by 6 bases and J by 3 bases; unmatched bases: 6. The CDR3 runs to 14 residues. Per the germline V gene, CDR1 is MDHEN and CDR2 is SYDVKM. Using reference TRBV28 and TRBJ2-7 for the parts outside the CDR3, the full variable domain is DVKVTQSSRYLVKRTGEKVFLECVQDMDHENMFWYRQDPGLGLRLIYFSYDVKMKEKGDIPEGYSVSREKKERFSLILESASTNQTSMYLCASRGQGARYEQYFGPGTRLTVT.

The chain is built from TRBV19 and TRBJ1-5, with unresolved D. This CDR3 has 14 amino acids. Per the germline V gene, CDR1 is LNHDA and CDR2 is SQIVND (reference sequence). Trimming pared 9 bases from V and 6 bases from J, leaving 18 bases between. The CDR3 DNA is TGTGCCAGATCGGGCCCGGGGAAAAGTCAGCCCCAGCATTTT. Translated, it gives CARSGPGKSQPQHF.

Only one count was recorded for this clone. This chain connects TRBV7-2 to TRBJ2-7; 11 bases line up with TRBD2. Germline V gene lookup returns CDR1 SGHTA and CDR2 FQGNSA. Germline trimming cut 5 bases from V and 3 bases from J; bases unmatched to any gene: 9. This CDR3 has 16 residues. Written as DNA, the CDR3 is TGTGCCAGCAGCACGGCCGGGACTAGCGGATTCTACGAGCAGTACTTC. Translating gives CASSTAGTSGFYEQYF.

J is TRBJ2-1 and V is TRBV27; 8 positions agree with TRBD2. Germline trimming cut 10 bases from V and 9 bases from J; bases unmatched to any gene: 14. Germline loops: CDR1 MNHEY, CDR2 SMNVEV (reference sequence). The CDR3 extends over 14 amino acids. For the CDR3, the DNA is TGTGCCACCGGCCCCAGCGGGAGTCCTAGTGAGCAGTTCTTC. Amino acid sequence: CATGPSGSPSEQFF.

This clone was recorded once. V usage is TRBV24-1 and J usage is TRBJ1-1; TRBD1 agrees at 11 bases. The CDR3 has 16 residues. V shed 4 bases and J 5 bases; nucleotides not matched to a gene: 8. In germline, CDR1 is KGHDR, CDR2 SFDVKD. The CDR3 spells CATSDPGQGVGTEAFF. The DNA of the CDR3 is TGTGCCACCAGTGACCCGGGACAGGGGGTAGGGACTGAAGCTTTCTTT.

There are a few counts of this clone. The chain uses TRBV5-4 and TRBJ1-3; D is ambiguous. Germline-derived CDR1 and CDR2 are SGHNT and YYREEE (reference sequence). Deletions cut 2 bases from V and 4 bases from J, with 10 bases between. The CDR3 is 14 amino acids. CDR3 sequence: CASSFRAEGNTIYF. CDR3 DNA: TGTGCCAGCAGCTTTCGCGCGGAGGGAAACACCATATATTTT.

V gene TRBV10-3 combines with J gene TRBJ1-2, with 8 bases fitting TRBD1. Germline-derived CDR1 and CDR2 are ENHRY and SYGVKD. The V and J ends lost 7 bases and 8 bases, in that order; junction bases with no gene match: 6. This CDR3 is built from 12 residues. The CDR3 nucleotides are TGTGCCATCACCAGAGACAGGGGCGGCTACACCTTC. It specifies CAITRDRGGYTF.

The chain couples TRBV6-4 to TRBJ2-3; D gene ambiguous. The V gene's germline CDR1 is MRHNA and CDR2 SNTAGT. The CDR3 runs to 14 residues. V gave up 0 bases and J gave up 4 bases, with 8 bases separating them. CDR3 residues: CASSDSSGSDTQYF. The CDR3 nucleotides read TGTGCCAGCAGTGACTCTTCAGGTTCAGATACGCAGTATTTT.

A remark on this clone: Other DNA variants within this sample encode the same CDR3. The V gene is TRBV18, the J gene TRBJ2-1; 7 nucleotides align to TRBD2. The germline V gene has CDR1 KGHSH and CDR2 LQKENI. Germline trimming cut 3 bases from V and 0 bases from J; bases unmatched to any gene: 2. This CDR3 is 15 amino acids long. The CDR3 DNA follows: TGTGCCAGCTCACCCAGCGGGACCTCCTACAATGAGCAGTTCTTC. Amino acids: CASSPSGTSYNEQFF. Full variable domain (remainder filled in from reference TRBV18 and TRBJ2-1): NAGVMQNPRHLVRRRGQEARLRCSPMKGHSHVYWYRQLPEEGLKFMVYLQKENIIDESGMPKERFSAEFPKEGPSILRIQQVVRGDSAAYFCASSPSGTSYNEQFFGPGTRLTVL.

The CDR3 coding sequence is TGTGCCAGCAGTTTATCTGCTAGCGGGGTGAACACCGGGGAGCTGTTTTTT. Translated: CASSLSASGVNTGELFF. The chain has TRBV28 and TRBJ2-2, with 9 positions matching TRBD2. The CDR3 contains 17 residues. Germline V gives CDR1 MDHEN, CDR2 SYDVKM. V lost 1 base, J lost 1 base, and 4 bases stayed unmatched.

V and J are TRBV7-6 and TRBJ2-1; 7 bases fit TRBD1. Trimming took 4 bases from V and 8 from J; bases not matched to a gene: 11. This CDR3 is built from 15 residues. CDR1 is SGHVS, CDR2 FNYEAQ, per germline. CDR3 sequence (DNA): TGTGCCAGCAGCTCCCGATACAGGGGAACGGATGAGCAGTTCTTC. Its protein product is CASSSRYRGTDEQFF.

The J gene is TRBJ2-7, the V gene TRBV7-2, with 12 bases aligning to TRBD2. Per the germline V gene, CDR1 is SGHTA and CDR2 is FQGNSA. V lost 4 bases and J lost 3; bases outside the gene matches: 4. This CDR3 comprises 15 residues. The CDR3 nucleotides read TGTGCCAGCAGCTCTAGCGGGAGGGCCGTCTACGAGCAGTACTTC. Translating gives CASSSSGRAVYEQYF.

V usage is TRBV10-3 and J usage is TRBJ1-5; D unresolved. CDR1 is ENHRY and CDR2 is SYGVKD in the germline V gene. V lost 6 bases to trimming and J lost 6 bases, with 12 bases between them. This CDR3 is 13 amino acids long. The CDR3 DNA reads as TGTGCCATCAGGGACCGCGCGGGTCAGCCCCAGCATTTT. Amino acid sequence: CAIRDRAGQPQHF.

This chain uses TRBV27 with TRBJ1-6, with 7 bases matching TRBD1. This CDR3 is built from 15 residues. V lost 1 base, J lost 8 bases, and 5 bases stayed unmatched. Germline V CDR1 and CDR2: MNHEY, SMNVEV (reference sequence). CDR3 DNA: TGTGCCAGCAGTTTATTGTTCCAGGGGGATTCACCCCTCCACTTT. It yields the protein CASSLLFQGDSPLHF.

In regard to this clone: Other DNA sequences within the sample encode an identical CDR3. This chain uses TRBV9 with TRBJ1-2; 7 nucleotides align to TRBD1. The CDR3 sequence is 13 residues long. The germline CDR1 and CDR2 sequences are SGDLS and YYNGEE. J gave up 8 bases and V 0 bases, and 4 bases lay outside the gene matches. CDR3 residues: CASSVGQGGGYTF. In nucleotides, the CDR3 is TGTGCCAGCAGCGTAGGACAGGGTGGCGGCTACACCTTC. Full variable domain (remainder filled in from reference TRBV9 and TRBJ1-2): DSGVTQTPKHLITATGQRVTLRCSPRSGDLSVYWYQQSLDQGLQFLIQYYNGEERAKGNILERFSAQQFPDLHSELNLSSLELGDSALYFCASSVGQGGGYTFGSGTRLTVV.

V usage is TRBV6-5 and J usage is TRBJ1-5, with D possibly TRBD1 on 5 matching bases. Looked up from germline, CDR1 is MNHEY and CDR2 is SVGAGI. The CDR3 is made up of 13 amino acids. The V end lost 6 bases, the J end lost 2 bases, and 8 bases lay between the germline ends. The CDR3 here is CASRGPGNQPQHF. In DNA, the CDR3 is TGTGCCAGCAGGGGGCCTGGCAATCAGCCCCAGCATTTT.